This entry lists 13 T cell receptor beta chains sequenced from one sample in a study of radiotherapy plus CTLA-4 blockade in lung cancer. Data came from immunoSEQ multiplex PCR; TCRdb stores just in-frame clones and leaves some out. The table includes 40,000 to 55,000 clones, 75% to 90% detected once. This material consisted of peripheral blood, taken from a patient treated with radiotherapy plus ipilimumab. The receptors were gathered from a human donor with non-small cell lung cancer that progressed on radiotherapy plus ipilimumab. Some clones in this sample may be carry-over from other donors' samples.

The chain joins TRBV18 to TRBJ2-3; TRBD2 agrees at 13 bases. CDR3 size: 16 residues. Germline V gene sequence: CDR1 KGHSH, CDR2 LQKENI. Trimming at V came to 6 bases and at J to 5 bases, leaving 8 bases not matched to a gene. The CDR3 reads CASSLLAGGPGDTQYF. The CDR3 nucleotides read TGTGCCAGCTCGCTACTAGCGGGGGGGCCGGGAGATACGCAGTATTTT.

The rearrangement links TRBV6-1 to TRBJ1-1; no clear D gene. The CDR3 spans 12 residues. Germline V gene data show CDR1 as MNHNS and CDR2 as SASEGT. V was cut by 6 bases and J by 1 base, with 6 bases left in between. The DNA for the CDR3 is TGTGCCAGCAGGAGGGAGAACACTGAAGCTTTCTTT. The encoded protein is CASRRENTEAFF.

The chain uses TRBV10-2 and TRBJ1-4; a weak D match, TRBD1 (5 bases). Trimming shortened V by 2 bases and J by 7 bases, and 14 bases separated the two germline ends. This CDR3 contains 15 residues. Per the germline V gene, CDR1 is WSHSY and CDR2 is SAAADI. CDR3 DNA: TGCGCCAGCAGTGAGCATGGGGCGCTACGTGAAAAACTGTTTTTT. It specifies CASSEHGALREKLFF.

This chain uses TRBV7-9 with TRBJ2-1; possible D gene TRBD1, 6 bases. Trimming removed 4 bases at V and 4 bases at J, with 8 bases between. CDR1 SEHNR and CDR2 FQNEAQ come from the germline V gene (reference sequence). This CDR3 comprises 13 residues. This CDR3 reads CASSWTEYNEQFF. The CDR3 nucleotides are TGTGCCAGCAGCTGGACAGAGTACAATGAGCAGTTCTTC.

The chain recombines TRBV11-2 with TRBJ2-1; D not certain. Germline V CDR1 and CDR2: SGHAT, FQNNGV. CDR3 size: 14 residues. Trimming left V 1 base short and J 6 bases short, with 10 bases between. The CDR3 loop reads CASSLGGVFNEQFF. The CDR3 coding sequence is TGTGCCAGCAGCTTAGGTGGAGTTTTCAATGAGCAGTTCTTC. Based on the CDR3 plus reference TRBV11-2 and TRBJ2-1, the full variable domain is EAGVAQSPRYKIIEKRQSVAFWCNPISGHATLYWYQQILGQGPKLLIQFQNNGVVDDSQLPKDRFSAERLKGVDSTLKIQPAKLEDSAVYLCASSLGGVFNEQFFGPGTRLTVL.

The rearrangement joins TRBV7-9 to TRBJ2-5, with 7 bases lining up with TRBD1. The J call may be incorrect, as the DNA end agrees better with TRBJ2-7. CDR3 length: 12 amino acids. The germline gives CDR1 SEHNR, CDR2 FQNEAQ (reference sequence). The CDR3 loop reads CASSVGQYEQYF. CDR3 DNA: TGTGCCAGCAGCGTGGGACAGTACGAGCAGTACTTC.

The chain carries TRBV5-4 and TRBJ2-3; 12 bases fit TRBD2. CDR1 SGHNT and CDR2 YYREEE come from the germline V gene (reference sequence). This CDR3 contains 16 residues. The V segment lost 0 bases and the J segment 2 bases; nucleotides outside the gene matches: 1. The DNA for the CDR3 is TGTGCCAGCAGCTTGGGACTAGCGGGAGTCACAGATACGCAGTATTTT. Translating gives CASSLGLAGVTDTQYF.

In nucleotides, the CDR3 is TGTGCCAGCAGCTTAGGACAGCGTCTAGATACGCAGTATTTT. Encoded protein: CASSLGQRLDTQYF. The genes are TRBV11-2 and TRBJ2-3; D possibly corresponds to TRBD1 (5 bases). The V end was cut by 1 base, the J end by 5 bases, with 10 bases between. This CDR3 spans 14 amino acids. CDR1 is SGHAT and CDR2 is FQNNGV in the germline V gene.

This clone was counted a single time. The chain combines TRBV5-1 with TRBJ1-2; 10 bases are a match to TRBD1. Germline V gene sequence: CDR1 SGHRS, CDR2 YFSETQ. V dropped 2 bases and J dropped 6; count of bases not matched to a gene: 4. This CDR3 contains 14 residues. CDR3 DNA: TGCGCCAGCAGCTTCTTGACAGGGGGCAATGGCTACACCTTC. Amino acid sequence: CASSFLTGGNGYTF.

The chain carries TRBV9 and TRBJ2-2; a possible D gene is TRBD1 (6 bases). In germline, CDR1 is SGDLS, CDR2 YYNGEE. The CDR3 is 15 residues long. The V end was cut by 3 bases, the J end by 0 bases, with 9 bases between. CDR3 coding DNA: TGTGCCAGCAGCGGAGGGACAACGAACACCGGGGAGCTGTTTTTT. Protein sequence: CASSGGTTNTGELFF.

The gene calls are TRBV4-2 and TRBJ2-1; maybe TRBD1 (5 bases). Trimming shortened V by 3 bases and J by 6 bases, and 12 bases separated the two germline ends. CDR1 is LGHNA, CDR2 YNFKEQ, per germline. The CDR3 is made up of 14 amino acids. The CDR3 sequence is CASSQDPTANEQFF. CDR3 sequence (DNA): TGTGCCAGCAGCCAGGACCCGACAGCCAATGAGCAGTTCTTC.

This clone was seen just once. The chain employs TRBV30 and TRBJ1-1; no reliable D call. V was shortened by 3 bases and J by 8 bases, with 19 bases between the two germline ends. CDR1 and CDR2 from the germline V gene are GTSNPN and SVGIG (reference sequence). The CDR3 runs 14 residues. CDR3 nucleotide sequence: TGTGCCTGGAGCGTCGACTATCAAACACCCGAAGCTTTCTTT. This sequence encodes CAWSVDYQTPEAFF.

V and J are TRBV6-1 and TRBJ1-4; D is perhaps TRBD1 (6 bases). The CDR3 consists of 17 residues. V was cut by 2 bases and J by 3 bases, with 16 bases left in between. Germline values: CDR1 MNHNS, CDR2 SASEGT. CDR3 nucleotide sequence: TGTGCCAGCAGTGAACGATACAGGGAAATGTCTAATGAAAAACTGTTTTTT. Translation gives CASSERYREMSNEKLFF.